A selection of T cell receptor beta chains follows, all from one sample in a study of shared clonotypes between healthy human individuals. Sequencing was performed with immunoSEQ multiplex PCR; in TCRdb, only in-frame clones are kept and a portion is missing. Of about 730,000 clones listed, just under 75% are singletons. The source material was memory CD4+ T cells sorted from blood. The receptors come from a woman between 25 and 40 years old in good health. Each CDR3 is given with its conserved first and last residue. The D gene is left open where the match is weak. Not every row has a clone size; where given, it reads once, few, many or a size class.

D,V,J,size,DNA,CDR3
NA,TRBV7-2,TRBJ1-5,NA,TGTGCCAGCAGCCGCAGAGCAGGGGAAAGTCAGCCCCAGCATTTT,CASSRRAGESQPQHF
TRBD1,TRBV19,TRBJ2-1,NA,TGTGCCAGTAGTATAGATTCCGGGACAGGGGGGTGCAATGAGCAGTTCTTC,CASSIDSGTGGCNEQFF
NA,TRBV28,TRBJ2-7,NA,TGTGCCAGCGGGGACATCAAAAGGGGGATCTCGGTCGAGCAGTACTTC,CASGDIKRGISVEQYF
NA,TRBV19,TRBJ2-6,NA,TGTGCCAGTAGTATCACATTAATGCCCACTGGGGCCAACGTCCTGACTTTC,CASSITLMPTGANVLTF
NA,TRBV6-1,TRBJ1-4,NA,TGTGCCAGCAGTCCTCAGCCTGGGAATGAAAAACTGTTTTTT,CASSPQPGNEKLFF
NA,TRBV5-1,TRBJ2-1,many,TGCGCCAGCAGGGCGGACGGGGGCTACAATGAGCAGTTCTTC,CASRADGGYNEQFF
NA,TRBV11-2,TRBJ2-7,NA,TGTGCCAGCAAAATTAGACCTCCGCCCTCCCCCGCCGAGCAGTACTTC,CASKIRPPPSPAEQYF
NA,TRBV19,TRBJ1-5,NA,TGTGCCAGTAGTATAGGGGCCGCTAGCAATCAGCCCCAGCATTTT,CASSIGAASNQPQHF
NA,TRBV4-1,TRBJ2-2,NA,TGCGCCAGCAGCCCTCCGAGGGGGAACACCGGGGAGCTGTTTTTT,CASSPPRGNTGELFF
NA,TRBV5-1,TRBJ2-7,NA,TGCGCCAGCAGCTTGGATACAGGGTCCTACGAGCAGTACTTC,CASSLDTGSYEQYF